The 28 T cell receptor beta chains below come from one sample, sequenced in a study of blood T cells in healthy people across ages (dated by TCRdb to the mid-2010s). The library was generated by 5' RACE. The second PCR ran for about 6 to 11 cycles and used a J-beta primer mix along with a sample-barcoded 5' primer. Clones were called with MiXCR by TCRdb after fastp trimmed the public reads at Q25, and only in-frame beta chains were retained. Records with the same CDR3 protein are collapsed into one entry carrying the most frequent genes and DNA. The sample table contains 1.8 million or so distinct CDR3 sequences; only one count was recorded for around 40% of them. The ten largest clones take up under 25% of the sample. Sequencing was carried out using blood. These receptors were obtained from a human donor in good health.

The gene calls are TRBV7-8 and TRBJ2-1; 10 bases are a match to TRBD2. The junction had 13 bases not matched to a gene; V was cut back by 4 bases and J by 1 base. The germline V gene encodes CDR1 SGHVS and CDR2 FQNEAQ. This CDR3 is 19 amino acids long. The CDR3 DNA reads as TGTGCCAGCAGCTCCCCGTTTAGCGGGGGGCCCTCTTCCTACAATGAGCAGTTCTTC. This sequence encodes CASSSPFSGGPSSYNEQFF.

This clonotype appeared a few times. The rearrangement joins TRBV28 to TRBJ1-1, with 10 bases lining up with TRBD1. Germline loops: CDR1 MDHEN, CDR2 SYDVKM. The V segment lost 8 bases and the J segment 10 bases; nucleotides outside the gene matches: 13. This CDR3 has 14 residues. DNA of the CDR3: TGTGCCAGCGAATCGACAGGGGGCCCCTTAGGAGCTTTCTTT. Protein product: CASESTGGPLGAFF.

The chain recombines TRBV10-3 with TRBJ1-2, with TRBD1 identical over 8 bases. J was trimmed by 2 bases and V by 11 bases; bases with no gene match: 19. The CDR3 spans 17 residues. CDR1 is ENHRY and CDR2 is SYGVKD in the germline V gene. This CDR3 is CAPPRPTGANTNYGYTF. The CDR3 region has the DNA TGTGCCCCGCCCCGCCCGACAGGGGCTAACACCAACTATGGCTACACCTTC.

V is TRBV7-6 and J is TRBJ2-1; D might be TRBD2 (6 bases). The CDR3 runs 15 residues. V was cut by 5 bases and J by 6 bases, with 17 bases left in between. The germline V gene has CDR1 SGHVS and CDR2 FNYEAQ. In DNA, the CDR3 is TGTGCCAGCAGCCTTCGACTAGGGACTTCCAATGAGCAGTTCTTC. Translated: CASSLRLGTSNEQFF.

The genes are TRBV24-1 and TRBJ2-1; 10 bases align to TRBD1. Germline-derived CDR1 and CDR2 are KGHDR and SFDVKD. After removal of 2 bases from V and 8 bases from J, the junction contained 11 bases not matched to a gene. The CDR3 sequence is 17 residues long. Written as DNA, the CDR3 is TGTGCCACCAGTGATTCGCAGGTCCGGGACAGGGGCTATGAGCAGTTCTTC. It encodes CATSDSQVRDRGYEQFF.

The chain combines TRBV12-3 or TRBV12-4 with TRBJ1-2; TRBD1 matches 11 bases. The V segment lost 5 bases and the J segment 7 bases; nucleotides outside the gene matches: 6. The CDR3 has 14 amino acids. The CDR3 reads CASSQTGTGGGYTF. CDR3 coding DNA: TGTGCCAGCAGTCAGACCGGGACAGGGGGTGGCTACACCTTC.

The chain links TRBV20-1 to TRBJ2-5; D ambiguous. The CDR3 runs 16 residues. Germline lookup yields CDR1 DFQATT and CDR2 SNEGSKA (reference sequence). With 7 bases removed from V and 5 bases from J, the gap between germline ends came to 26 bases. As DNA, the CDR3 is TGCAGTGGCTCCCACACAGAGGATCGTGTTAGGGAGACCCAGTACTTC. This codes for CSGSHTEDRVRETQYF.

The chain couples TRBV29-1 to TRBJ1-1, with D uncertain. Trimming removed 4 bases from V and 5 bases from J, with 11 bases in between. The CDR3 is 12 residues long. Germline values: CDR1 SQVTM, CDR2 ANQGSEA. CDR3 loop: CSVVPEWTEAFF. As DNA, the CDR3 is TGCAGCGTTGTGCCCGAATGGACTGAAGCTTTCTTT.

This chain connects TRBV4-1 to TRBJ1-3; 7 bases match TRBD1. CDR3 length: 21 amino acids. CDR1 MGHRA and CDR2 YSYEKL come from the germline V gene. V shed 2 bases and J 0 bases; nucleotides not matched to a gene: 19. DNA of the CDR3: TGCGCCAGCAGCCAACCAAGCGGGACAGTAACAAAAACAAGCTCTGGAAACACCATATATTTT. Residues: CASSQPSGTVTKTSSGNTIYF.

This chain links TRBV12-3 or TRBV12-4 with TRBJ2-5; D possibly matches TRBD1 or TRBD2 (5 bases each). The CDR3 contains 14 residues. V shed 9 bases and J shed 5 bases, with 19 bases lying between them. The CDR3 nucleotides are TGTGCCAGTCGGGAACACGGGGCAAGGGAGACCCAGTACTTC. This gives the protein CASREHGARETQYF.

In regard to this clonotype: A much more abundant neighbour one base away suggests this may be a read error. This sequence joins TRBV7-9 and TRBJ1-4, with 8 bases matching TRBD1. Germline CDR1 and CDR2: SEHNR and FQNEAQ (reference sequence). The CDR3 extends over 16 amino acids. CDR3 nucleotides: TGTGCCAGCATCCTCCTTGGACAGGGCAGTAATGAAAAACGGTTTTTT. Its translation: CASILLGQGSNEKRFF. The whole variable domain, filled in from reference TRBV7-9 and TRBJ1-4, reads DTGVSQNPRHKITKRGQNVTFRCDPISEHNRLYWYRQTLGQGPEFLTYFQNEAQLEKSRLLSDRFSAERPKGSFSTLEIQRTEQGDSAMYLCASILLGQGSNEKRFFGSGTQLSVL.

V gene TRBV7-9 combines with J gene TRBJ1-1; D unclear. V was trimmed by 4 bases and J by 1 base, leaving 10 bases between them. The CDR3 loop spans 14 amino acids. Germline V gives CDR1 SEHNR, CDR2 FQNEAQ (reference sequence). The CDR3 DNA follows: TGTGCCAGCAGCTCCGACATTCCGAACACTGAAGCTTTCTTT. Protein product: CASSSDIPNTEAFF.

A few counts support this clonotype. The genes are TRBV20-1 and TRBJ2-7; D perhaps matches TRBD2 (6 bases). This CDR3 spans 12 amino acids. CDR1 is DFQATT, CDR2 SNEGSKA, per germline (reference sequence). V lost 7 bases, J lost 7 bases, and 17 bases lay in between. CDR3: CSGKVGAGEQYF. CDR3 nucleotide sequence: TGCAGTGGCAAAGTTGGCGCGGGGGAGCAGTACTTC.

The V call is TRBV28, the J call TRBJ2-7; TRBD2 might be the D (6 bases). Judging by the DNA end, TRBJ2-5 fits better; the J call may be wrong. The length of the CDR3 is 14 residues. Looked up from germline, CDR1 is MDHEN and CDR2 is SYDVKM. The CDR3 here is CASSPSTRRETQYF. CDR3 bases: TGTGCCAGCAGTCCCTCGACTAGAAGAGAGACCCAGTACTTC.

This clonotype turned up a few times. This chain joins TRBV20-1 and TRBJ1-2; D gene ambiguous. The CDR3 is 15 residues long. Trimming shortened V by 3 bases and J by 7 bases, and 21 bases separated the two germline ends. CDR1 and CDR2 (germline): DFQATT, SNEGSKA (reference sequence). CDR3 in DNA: TGCAGTGCTAGGGAAATTTATCCTCTCCCGGGTGGCTACACCTTC. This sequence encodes CSAREIYPLPGGYTF.

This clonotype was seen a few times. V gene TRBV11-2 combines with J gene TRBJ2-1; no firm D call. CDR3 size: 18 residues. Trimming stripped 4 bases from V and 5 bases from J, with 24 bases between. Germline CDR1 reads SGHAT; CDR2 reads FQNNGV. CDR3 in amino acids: CASSSHQDGTLPNNEQFF. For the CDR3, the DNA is TGTGCCAGCAGCTCGCATCAGGACGGCACATTACCCAACAATGAGCAGTTCTTC. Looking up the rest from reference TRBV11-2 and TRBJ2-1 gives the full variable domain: EAGVAQSPRYKIIEKRQSVAFWCNPISGHATLYWYQQILGQGPKLLIQFQNNGVVDDSQLPKDRFSAERLKGVDSTLKIQPAKLEDSAVYLCASSSHQDGTLPNNEQFFGPGTRLTVL.

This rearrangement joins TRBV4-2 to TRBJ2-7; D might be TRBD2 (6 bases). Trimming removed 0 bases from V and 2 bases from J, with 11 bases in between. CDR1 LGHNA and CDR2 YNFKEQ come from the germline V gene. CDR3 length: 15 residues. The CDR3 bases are TGTGCCAGCAGCCAAGAGCCGGGACTCACCTACGAGCAGTACTTC. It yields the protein CASSQEPGLTYEQYF.

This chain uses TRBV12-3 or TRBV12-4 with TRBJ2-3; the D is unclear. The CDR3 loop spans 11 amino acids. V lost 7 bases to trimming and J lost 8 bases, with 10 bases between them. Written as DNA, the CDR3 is TGTGCCAGCACCCTTCAGGCTACGCAGTATTTT. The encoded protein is CASTLQATQYF.

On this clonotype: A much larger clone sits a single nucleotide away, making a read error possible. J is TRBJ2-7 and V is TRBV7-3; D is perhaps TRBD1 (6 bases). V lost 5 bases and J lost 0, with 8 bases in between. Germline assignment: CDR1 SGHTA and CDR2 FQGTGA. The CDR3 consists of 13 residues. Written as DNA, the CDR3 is TGTGCCAGCAGCCCGGGACACTCCTACGAGCAGTACTTC. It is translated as CASSPGHSYEQYF.

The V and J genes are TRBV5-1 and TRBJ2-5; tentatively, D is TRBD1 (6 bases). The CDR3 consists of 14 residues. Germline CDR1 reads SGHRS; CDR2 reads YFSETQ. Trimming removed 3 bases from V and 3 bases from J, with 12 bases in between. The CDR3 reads CASSSLRGKETQYF. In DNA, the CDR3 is TGCGCCAGCAGCTCCTTAAGGGGGAAAGAGACCCAGTACTTC.

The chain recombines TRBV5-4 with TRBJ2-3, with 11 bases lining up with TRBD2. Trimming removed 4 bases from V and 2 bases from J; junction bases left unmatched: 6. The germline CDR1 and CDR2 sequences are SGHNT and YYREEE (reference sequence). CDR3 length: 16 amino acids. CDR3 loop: CASSQGLAEPTDTQYF. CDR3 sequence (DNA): TGTGCCAGCAGCCAGGGACTAGCGGAGCCCACAGATACGCAGTATTTT.

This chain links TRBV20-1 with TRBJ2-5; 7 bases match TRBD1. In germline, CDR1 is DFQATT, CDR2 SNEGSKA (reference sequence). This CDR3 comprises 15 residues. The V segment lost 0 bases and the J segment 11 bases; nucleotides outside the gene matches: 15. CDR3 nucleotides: TGCAGTGCTAGAGATTTTCAGACAGGGATGCGTGAGCAGTACTTC. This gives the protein CSARDFQTGMREQYF.

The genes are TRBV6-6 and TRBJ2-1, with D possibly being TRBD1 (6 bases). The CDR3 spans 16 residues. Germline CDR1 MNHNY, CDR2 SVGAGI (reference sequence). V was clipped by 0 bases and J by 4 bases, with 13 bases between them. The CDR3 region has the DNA TGTGCCAGCAGTTACTCCCTCAGGGGCGCATACAATGAGCAGTTCTTC. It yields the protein CASSYSLRGAYNEQFF.

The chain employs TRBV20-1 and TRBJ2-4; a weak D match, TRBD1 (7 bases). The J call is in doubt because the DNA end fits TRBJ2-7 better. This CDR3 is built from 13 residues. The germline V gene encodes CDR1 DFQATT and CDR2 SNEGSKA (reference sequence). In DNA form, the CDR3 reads TGCAGTGCTAGAGCCGCCAGGGGGGCCGAGCAGTACTTC. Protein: CSARAARGAEQYF.

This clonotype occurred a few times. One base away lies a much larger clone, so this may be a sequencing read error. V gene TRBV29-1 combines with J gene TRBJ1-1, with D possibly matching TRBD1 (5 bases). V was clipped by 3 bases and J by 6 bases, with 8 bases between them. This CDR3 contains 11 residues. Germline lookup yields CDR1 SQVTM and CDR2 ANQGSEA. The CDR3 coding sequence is TGCAGCGTTGAGAGGGGCCCTGAAGCTTTCTTT. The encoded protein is CSVERGPEAFF.

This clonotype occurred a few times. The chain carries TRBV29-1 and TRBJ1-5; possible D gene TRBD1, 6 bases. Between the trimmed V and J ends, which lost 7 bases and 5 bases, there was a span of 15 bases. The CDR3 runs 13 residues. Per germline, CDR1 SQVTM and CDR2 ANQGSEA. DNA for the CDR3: TGCAGCGCCGGAACAGGGCCGGATCAGCCCCAGCATTTT. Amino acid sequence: CSAGTGPDQPQHF.

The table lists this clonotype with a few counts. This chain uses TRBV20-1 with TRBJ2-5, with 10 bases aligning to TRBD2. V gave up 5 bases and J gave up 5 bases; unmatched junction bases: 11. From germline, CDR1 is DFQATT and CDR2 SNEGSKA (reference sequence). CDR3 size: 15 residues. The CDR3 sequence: CSAQDSSGGVETQYF. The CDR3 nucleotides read TGCAGTGCTCAGGATTCTAGCGGGGGCGTGGAGACCCAGTACTTC.

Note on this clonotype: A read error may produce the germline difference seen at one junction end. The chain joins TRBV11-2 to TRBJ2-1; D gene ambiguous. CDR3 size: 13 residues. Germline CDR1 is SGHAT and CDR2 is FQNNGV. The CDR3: CASSSGNYNVQFF. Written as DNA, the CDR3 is TGTGCCAGCAGCTCAGGTAATTACAATGTGCAGTTCTTC.